The 32 T cell receptor beta chains given below trace back to one sample, sequenced in a study of T cell responses to AZD1222 COVID-19 vaccine. TCRdb keeps only in-frame clones here, not all; method: immunoSEQ multiplex PCR. Of 95,000 to 150,000 clones in the sample, 75% to 90% were seen once. Source: peripheral blood, taken on day 0 of AZD1222 vaccination. Receptors were obtained from an adult in good health.

This clone was observed a handful of times. The CDR3 is CAIQGARYEQYF. CDR3 sequence (DNA): TGTGCCATACAGGGGGCGCGCTACGAGCAGTACTTC. V usage is TRBV24-1 and J usage is TRBJ2-7; TRBD1 matches 9 bases. There are 12 residues in the CDR3. With 11 bases clipped from V and 3 bases from J, the junction kept 4 bases outside the gene matches. Germline V lookup: CDR1 KGHDR, CDR2 SFDVKD.

The rearrangement links TRBV30 to TRBJ1-4, with a possible D match to TRBD1 (5 bases). Germline CDR1 is GTSNPN and CDR2 is SVGIG (reference sequence). The germline V and J ends were trimmed by 3 bases and 7 bases, with 18 bases remaining between them. The CDR3 totals 15 residues. The CDR3 region has the DNA TGTGCCTGGAGACCGGGGAGTGGGGGTATTGAAAAACTGTTTTTT. It yields the protein CAWRPGSGGIEKLFF.

This clone was observed many times. The V gene is TRBV11-1, the J gene TRBJ1-1; D unclear. V shed 6 bases and J shed 1 base, with 15 bases lying between them. Germline V gene sequence: CDR1 SGHAT, CDR2 FQDESV (reference sequence). The CDR3 sequence is 15 residues long. CDR3 DNA: TGTGCCAGCAGTTCCCAGTCCCACTCGAACACTGAAGCTTTCTTT. The encoded protein is CASSSQSHSNTEAFF.

The DNA for the CDR3 is TGTGCCAGCAGACAAACAGGGGGTAGCTACGAGCAGTACTTC. Translating gives CASRQTGGSYEQYF. V is TRBV2 and J is TRBJ2-7, with 8 nucleotides matching TRBD1. The germline CDR1 and CDR2 sequences are SNHLY and FYNNEI. The V gene end was trimmed by 6 bases and the J gene end by 3 bases; junction bases not matched to a gene: 7. This CDR3 comprises 14 residues.

V is TRBV9 and J is TRBJ1-2; TRBD1 might be the D (6 bases). Trimming cost V 2 bases and J 3 bases, with 14 bases left between them. This CDR3 is built from 15 residues. Looked up from germline, CDR1 is SGDLS and CDR2 is YYNGEE. This chain's CDR3 is CASSVGTTPHYGYTF. In DNA form, the CDR3 reads TGTGCCAGCAGCGTCGGGACAACCCCCCACTATGGCTACACCTTC.

The rearrangement joins TRBV2 to TRBJ2-2, with TRBD1 identical over 9 bases. CDR3 size: 13 residues. Germline V gene lookup returns CDR1 SNHLY and CDR2 FYNNEI. J lost 8 bases, V lost 3 bases, and 1 base had no gene match. CDR3 nucleotide sequence: TGTGCCAGCAGTGAGGGACAGGGAGGGGAGCTGTTTTTT. Translation: CASSEGQGGELFF.

The genes are TRBV19 and TRBJ2-7, with 10 bases that match TRBD1. The CDR3 contains 16 residues. Germline V CDR1 and CDR2: LNHDA, SQIVND (reference sequence). V dropped 5 bases and J dropped 0; count of bases not matched to a gene: 7. The CDR3 reads CASSFLGTGASYEQYF. CDR3 coding DNA: TGTGCCAGTAGTTTTCTAGGGACAGGGGCCTCCTACGAGCAGTACTTC.

The V gene is TRBV4-2, the J gene TRBJ2-7, with 7 nucleotides matching TRBD2. V was clipped by 3 bases and J by 7 bases; unmatched bases: 15. Germline CDR1 and CDR2: LGHNA and YNFKEQ. The CDR3 covers 16 residues. CDR3 loop: CASSQADRLAGGEQYF. The CDR3 coding sequence is TGTGCCAGCAGCCAGGCGGATCGACTAGCCGGGGGAGAGCAGTACTTC.

The chain combines TRBV4-3 with TRBJ2-1; no clear D. From germline, CDR1 is LGHNA and CDR2 YSLEER. This CDR3 region has 13 residues. Trimming took 3 bases from V and 10 from J, leaving 13 bases between them. This CDR3 is CASSQILGSEQFF. CDR3 DNA: TGCGCCAGCAGCCAGATCCTGGGTTCGGAGCAGTTCTTC.

The chain recombines TRBV6-2 or TRBV6-3 with TRBJ1-3; the D is unclear. Germline lookup yields CDR1 MNHEY and CDR2 SVGEGT. The CDR3 covers 15 residues. Trimming removed 1 base at V and 2 bases at J, with 9 bases between. CDR3 sequence: CASSYYGVAGNTIYF. For the CDR3, the DNA is TGTGCCAGCAGTTACTATGGAGTGGCTGGAAACACCATATATTTT.

J is TRBJ2-7 and V is TRBV11-2; 7 bases match TRBD1. Germline V gene data show CDR1 as SGHAT and CDR2 as FQNNGV. After removal of 0 bases from V and 1 base from J, the junction contained 6 bases not matched to a gene. This CDR3 region has 16 residues. The CDR3 sequence is CASSLEGGGWSYEQYF. The CDR3 nucleotides read TGTGCCAGCAGCTTAGAAGGGGGCGGGTGGTCCTACGAGCAGTACTTC. The whole variable domain, remainder taken from reference TRBV11-2 and TRBJ2-7, is EAGVAQSPRYKIIEKRQSVAFWCNPISGHATLYWYQQILGQGPKLLIQFQNNGVVDDSQLPKDRFSAERLKGVDSTLKIQPAKLEDSAVYLCASSLEGGGWSYEQYFGPGTRLTVT.

The rearrangement joins TRBV4-1 to TRBJ2-7; 8 nucleotides match TRBD2. This CDR3 spans 18 amino acids. Germline CDR1 reads MGHRA; CDR2 reads YSYEKL. Trimming cost V 4 bases and J 1 base; bases outside gene matches: 15. The CDR3 DNA reads as TGCGCCAGCAGCCGAACTAGCGGCCCATCCCTCGGGTCCTACGAGCAGTACTTC. Amino acids: CASSRTSGPSLGSYEQYF.

This rearrangement joins TRBV6-5 to TRBJ1-5; D not certain. Deletions cut 5 bases from V and 0 bases from J, with 8 bases between. This CDR3 comprises 14 residues. CDR1 and CDR2 from the germline V gene are MNHEY and SVGAGI. The CDR3 loop reads CASSPQDSNQPQHF. The CDR3 DNA is TGTGCCAGCAGTCCGCAGGATAGCAATCAGCCCCAGCATTTT.

The chain combines TRBV2 with TRBJ2-2; no reliable D call. This CDR3 has 11 amino acids. The V and J ends lost 6 bases and 10 bases respectively, with 9 bases between them. CDR1 SNHLY and CDR2 FYNNEI come from the germline V gene. The CDR3 sequence: CASSYISELFF. CDR3 in DNA: TGTGCCAGCAGCTATATATCGGAGCTGTTTTTT.

The chain recombines TRBV28 with TRBJ1-2, with a tentative D call TRBD1 (5 bases). Germline V CDR1 and CDR2: MDHEN, SYDVKM. Trimming removed 1 base at V and 8 bases at J, with 17 bases between. CDR3 length: 15 amino acids. The CDR3 nucleotides read TGTGCCAGCAGTTTATTGGTCGTACAGGCGGGAGGCTACACCTTC. The encoded protein is CASSLLVVQAGGYTF.

The rearrangement links TRBV7-2 to TRBJ2-1; 10 bases are shared with TRBD2. After removal of 5 bases from V and 10 bases from J, the junction contained 14 bases not matched to a gene. Germline loops: CDR1 SGHTA, CDR2 FQGNSA. The CDR3 totals 16 residues. In nucleotides, the CDR3 is TGTGCCAGCAGCGTGCCGGGACTAGCGCCACCCGGGGAGCAGTTCTTC. Residues: CASSVPGLAPPGEQFF.

The genes are TRBV7-8 and TRBJ2-7; TRBD2 aligns across 10 bases. V lost 0 bases to trimming and J lost 6 bases; unmatched junction nucleotides: 5. The CDR3 sequence is 15 residues long. The V gene's germline CDR1 is SGHVS and CDR2 FQNEAQ. In DNA form, the CDR3 reads TGTGCCAGCAGCTTAGCGGCTAGCGGGAGTCCCGAGCAGTACTTC. This translates into CASSLAASGSPEQYF.

The V call is TRBV9, the J call TRBJ2-3; D possibly corresponds to TRBD1 (6 bases). V shed 0 bases and J shed 5 bases, with 13 bases lying between them. The CDR3 spans 15 residues. The germline V gene encodes CDR1 SGDLS and CDR2 YYNGEE. The DNA for the CDR3 is TGTGCCAGCAGCGTAGGAAGCATCAGGGGAGATACGCAGTATTTT. Translation gives CASSVGSIRGDTQYF.

The rearrangement links TRBV6-5 to TRBJ1-2, with a possible D match to TRBD1 (6 bases). CDR1 and CDR2 from the germline V gene are MNHEY and SVGAGI. The CDR3 has 12 amino acids. Trimming stripped 5 bases from V and 8 bases from J, with 12 bases between. CDR3 DNA sequence: TGTGCCAGCAGTCTCATGGGGGCCGGCTACACCTTC. Translating it yields CASSLMGAGYTF.

The rearrangement joins TRBV28 to TRBJ2-7; D might be TRBD1 (5 bases). The V end was cut by 5 bases, the J end by 7 bases, with 18 bases between. Per the germline V gene, CDR1 is MDHEN and CDR2 is SYDVKM. The CDR3 covers 14 residues. The CDR3 DNA follows: TGTGCCAGCAGTGCCCAACAGGTGGTAGGGGAGCAGTACTTC. This encodes CASSAQQVVGEQYF.

The chain employs TRBV29-1 and TRBJ1-1; perhaps TRBD1 as D (6 bases). Germline-derived CDR1 and CDR2 are SQVTM and ANQGSEA. Trimming took 2 bases from V and 4 from J, leaving 17 bases between them. This CDR3 is built from 15 residues. CDR3 sequence: CSVETWGGLGTEAFF. The CDR3 bases are TGCAGCGTTGAAACCTGGGGGGGGCTCGGCACTGAAGCTTTCTTT. The whole variable domain, remainder taken from reference TRBV29-1 and TRBJ1-1, is SAVISQKPSRDICQRGTSLTIQCQVDSQVTMMFWYRQQPGQSLTLIATANQGSEATYESGFVIDKFPISRPNLTFSTLTVSNMSPEDSSIYLCSVETWGGLGTEAFFGQGTRLTVV.

Here the CDR3 reads CASTLGEDTDYTF. Here the CDR3 DNA reads TGTGCCAGCACCTTAGGAGAGGACACCGATTACACCTTC. This chain links TRBV12-3 or TRBV12-4 with TRBJ1-2, with D perhaps matching TRBD1 (5 bases). The germline V and J ends were trimmed by 7 bases and 11 bases, with 20 bases remaining between them. The CDR3 has 13 amino acids.

V and J are TRBV27 and TRBJ1-1; TRBD1 is a possible D gene (6 bases). CDR1 is MNHEY and CDR2 is SMNVEV in the germline V gene (reference sequence). The CDR3 extends over 15 amino acids. The ends were cut back, 5 bases at V and 8 bases at J, with 21 bases in the middle. The CDR3 DNA sequence: TGTGCCAGCAGTCATTCAGGGACAAAACAGAGGGAAGCTTTCTTT. Translated: CASSHSGTKQREAFF.

This chain joins TRBV12-3 or TRBV12-4 and TRBJ1-6; the D gene is possibly TRBD1 (5 bases). The V and J ends lost 6 bases and 9 bases respectively, with 12 bases between them. The CDR3 runs to 13 residues. The CDR3 sequence is CASSLGAISPLHF. The CDR3 nucleotides read TGTGCCAGCAGCCTCGGGGCCATTTCACCCCTCCACTTT.

J is TRBJ1-4 and V is TRBV19, with D perhaps matching TRBD1 (5 bases). The CDR3 loop spans 16 amino acids. With 5 bases removed from V and 6 bases from J, the gap between germline ends came to 19 bases. Germline V CDR1 and CDR2: LNHDA, SQIVND (reference sequence). CDR3 bases: TGTGCCAGTAGTTCATTCCAAGGAGTGGGGGATGAAAAACTGTTTTTT. This sequence encodes CASSSFQGVGDEKLFF.

As DNA, the CDR3 is TGTGCCAGCAGCCAAGTTCTCGGCGGCAACTATGGCTACACCTTC. Its translation: CASSQVLGGNYGYTF. The chain is built from TRBV14 and TRBJ1-2; D gene ambiguous. The CDR3 spans 15 residues. The V gene's germline CDR1 is SGHDN and CDR2 FVKESK. Trimming took 1 base from V and 2 from J, leaving 11 bases between them.

V usage is TRBV4-2 and J usage is TRBJ2-2; 10 bases line up with TRBD1. Germline V CDR1 and CDR2: LGHNA, YNFKEQ. The CDR3 is 16 residues long. Trimming cost V 1 base and J 1 base; bases outside gene matches: 0. Here the CDR3 DNA reads TGTGCCAGCAGCCAAGGGGACAGGGGGAACACCGGGGAGCTGTTTTTT. Translation gives CASSQGDRGNTGELFF.

The V and J genes are TRBV19 and TRBJ1-2, with 8 bases fitting TRBD1. V trimming: 4 bases; J trimming: 7 bases; junction bases outside the gene matches: 5. This CDR3 region has 13 residues. From germline, CDR1 is LNHDA and CDR2 SQIVND (reference sequence). DNA of the CDR3: TGTGCCAGTAGTACCGGGACAGGCGTTGGCTACACCTTC. As protein: CASSTGTGVGYTF.

The CDR3 loop is CASSQDWADYNSPLHF. CDR3 nucleotide sequence: TGTGCCAGCAGCCAAGATTGGGCAGACTATAATTCACCCCTCCACTTT. The rearrangement uses TRBV4-2 and TRBJ1-6; D ambiguous. Trimming removed 0 bases at V and 3 bases at J, with 9 bases between. Per the germline V gene, CDR1 is LGHNA and CDR2 is YNFKEQ. CDR3 size: 16 residues.

V gene TRBV2 combines with J gene TRBJ1-3; D unresolved. Germline V gene data show CDR1 as SNHLY and CDR2 as FYNNEI. V shed 7 bases and J shed 2 bases, with 18 bases lying between them. The CDR3 is 16 amino acids. CDR3 in amino acids: CASTPRGGGAGNTIYF. CDR3 DNA: TGTGCCAGCACCCCGAGAGGTGGAGGAGCTGGAAACACCATATATTTT.

V gene TRBV2 combines with J gene TRBJ1-4, with no clear D. Between the trimmed V and J ends, which lost 3 bases and 3 bases, there was a span of 8 bases. CDR3 size: 14 residues. Germline V gene lookup returns CDR1 SNHLY and CDR2 FYNNEI. CDR3 in amino acids: CASSEAAANEKLFF. In nucleotides, the CDR3 is TGTGCCAGCAGTGAGGCGGCGGCTAATGAAAAACTGTTTTTT.

The V and J genes are TRBV3-1 (or the pseudogene TRBV3-2) and TRBJ2-3; D is uncertain. CDR3 size: 12 residues. Germline-derived CDR1 and CDR2 are LGHDT and YNNKEL (reference sequence). Between the trimmed V and J ends, which lost 1 base and 11 bases, there was a span of 10 bases. The CDR3 bases are TGTGCCAGCAGCCAAGCCGGGCTGGGGCAGTATTTT. This codes for CASSQAGLGQYF.